This paragraph reports one TCR beta chain. Antigen specificity is unknown. Making the TCR beta libraries involved quantitative 5'-RACE with molecular barcodes. One entry per CDR3 protein, called by TCRdb with MiXCR from the 5' RACE reads. The sample yields about 160,000 distinct CDR3 sequences, around 17% seen once. The data originate from a study of CD8 T cells in ankylosing spondylitis. Whole-study findings and limits: Past research had described some motif variants in reactive arthritis synovial fluid and blood.

The sample comprised blood, either unsorted or a sorted T cell fraction (not recorded which). The source is a male donor with ankylosing spondylitis or in good health (not recorded which).

CDR3 bases: TGTGCCAGCAGTTTAGGGTTACAGGGGAGATTGGGCACTGAAGCTTTCTTT. Translating gives CASSLGLQGRLGTEAFF. V is TRBV12-3 or TRBV12-4 and J is TRBJ1-1; 7 bases map to TRBD1. This CDR3 has 17 amino acids. Trimming took 1 base from V and 4 from J; bases not matched to a gene: 12.